This note documents a single T cell receptor beta chain sequence. Antigen: not known. The record originates from a study of OX40 agonist ivuxolimab in advanced cancers. For the study at large: The dose of intravenous ivuxolimab that patients received every 2 weeks ranged from 0.01 to 10 mg/kg.

Autoimmune disease history or systemic immunosuppression was exclusionary. The timepoints at which blood was sampled were baseline, cycle 4 day 1, and cycle 7 day 1. Method: immunoSEQ multiplex PCR; TCRdb's copy keeps in-frame clones and lacks some. The sample holds some 39,000 clones, around nine tenths seen once. Study-level results: The mean number of expanded clones was higher in CD8+ T cells than in CD4+.

The V end lost 2 bases, the J end lost 4 bases, and 8 bases lay between the germline ends. CDR1 and CDR2 (germline): SGHTA, FQGNSA. The CDR3 contains 14 residues. This TCR was recovered from an adult with an advanced solid tumor such as melanoma, head and neck, liver or kidney cancer. The chain has TRBV7-2 and TRBJ2-2; TRBD1 might be the D (5 bases). This material consisted of CD4+ or CD8+ T cells sorted from blood, taken in a trial of the OX40 agonist ivuxolimab. In DNA, the CDR3 is TGTGCCAGCAGCTTAAGACAGATCACCGGGGAGCTGTTTTTT. Its protein is CASSLRQITGELFF.